This TCR beta chain emerged from a study of blood T cell repertoires in COVID-19. Germline CDR1 is SGHRS and CDR2 is YFSETQ. Germline trimming cut 3 bases from V and 4 bases from J; bases unmatched to any gene: 3. There are 13 residues in the CDR3. Profiled with immunoSEQ multiplex PCR; TCRdb holds only in-frame clones, not every one. The table records hundreds of thousands of clones, roughly nine tenths of them present only once. The chain joins TRBV5-1 to TRBJ1-2, with 7 bases fitting TRBD1. The TCR was taken from a woman aged 18 to 35 who had recovered from COVID-19. Sequencing was carried out using PBMCs or T cells enriched from blood (not recorded which). The CDR3 loop is CASSSGTVYGYTF. The CDR3, as DNA: TGCGCCAGCAGCTCCGGGACAGTCTATGGCTACACCTTC.